Presented here are 15 T cell receptor beta chains from one specimen sequenced in a study of shared clonotypes between healthy human individuals. Using immunoSEQ multiplex PCR, the repertoire was profiled, and TCRdb retains in-frame clones only, with some absent. The table has more than 2 million clones, around 95% seen once. The sequencing input was naive CD4+ T cells sorted from blood. The subset here: CD45RA+ positively selected. These receptors were collected from a man younger than 35 in good health.

Worth noting for this clone: A read error may account for a junction end that differs from germline. The rearrangement links TRBV2 to TRBJ2-2; TRBD1 matches 7 bases. Per germline, CDR1 SNHLY and CDR2 FYNNEI. There are 17 residues in the CDR3. CDR3 bases: TGTGCCAGCCGTGAACATCACAGGGGACCTAACACCGGGGAGCTGTTTTTT. It yields the protein CASREHHRGPNTGELFF.

The rearrangement links TRBV5-6 to TRBJ1-1; D gene unclear. Germline loops: CDR1 SGHDT, CDR2 YYEEEE. V lost 4 bases, J lost 0 bases, and 10 bases lay in between. The CDR3 has 14 residues. The CDR3 DNA reads as TGTGCCAGCAGCCAGTTGCGAATGAACACTGAAGCTTTCTTT. The encoded protein is CASSQLRMNTEAFF.

This clone was observed a single time. The rearrangement links TRBV7-9 to TRBJ2-5, with 7 bases aligning to TRBD2. Germline-derived CDR1 and CDR2 are SEHNR and FQNEAQ (reference sequence). This CDR3 spans 15 amino acids. With V trimmed by 5 bases and J by 6 bases, 12 bases remained unmatched. The CDR3 is CASSPLSGGGQTQYF. The CDR3 coding sequence is TGTGCCAGCAGCCCCCTTTCGGGCGGGGGACAGACCCAGTACTTC.

The V gene is TRBV19, the J gene TRBJ1-3; D not certain. This CDR3 spans 16 amino acids. CDR1 LNHDA and CDR2 SQIVND come from the germline V gene (reference sequence). V lost 1 base and J 0 bases, leaving 10 bases between the germline ends. DNA of the CDR3: TGTGCCAGTAGTATAGCCGGACTGATCTCTGGAAACACCATATATTTT. The encoded protein is CASSIAGLISGNTIYF. Filled out from reference TRBV19 and TRBJ1-3, the complete variable domain reads DGGITQSPKYLFRKEGQNVTLSCEQNLNHDAMYWYRQDPGQGLRLIYYSQIVNDFQKGDIAEGYSVSREKKESFPLTVTSAQKNPTAFYLCASSIAGLISGNTIYFGEGSWLTVV.

The V call is TRBV5-1, the J call TRBJ2-5; D is undetermined. CDR1 is SGHRS and CDR2 is YFSETQ in the germline V gene. Trimming removed 0 bases from V and 5 bases from J, with 14 bases in between. CDR3 length: 15 residues. Written as DNA, the CDR3 is TGCGCCAGCAGCTTGGACGGAGTGGGTTTGGAGACCCAGTACTTC. It codes for CASSLDGVGLETQYF. Looking up the rest from reference TRBV5-1 and TRBJ2-5 gives the full variable domain: KAGVTQTPRYLIKTRGQQVTLSCSPISGHRSVSWYQQTPGQGLQFLFEYFSETQRNKGNFPGRFSGRQFSNSRSEMNVSTLELGDSALYLCASSLDGVGLETQYFGPGTRLLVL.

The J gene is TRBJ1-4, the V gene TRBV18; D is perhaps TRBD1 (5 bases). Germline loops: CDR1 KGHSH, CDR2 LQKENI. V lost 3 bases and J lost 8, with 19 bases in between. This CDR3 has 16 residues. CDR3 DNA: TGTGCCAGCTCACCGGAAGCCCAGGGAGTCGGCGAAAAACTGTTTTTT. Translated, it gives CASSPEAQGVGEKLFF.

J is TRBJ2-5 and V is TRBV7-2; 10 bases map to TRBD2. The V gene's germline CDR1 is SGHTA and CDR2 FQGNSA. V lost 4 bases to trimming and J lost 5 bases; unmatched junction nucleotides: 1. The CDR3 runs 13 residues. As DNA, the CDR3 is TGTGCCAGCAGCTGGGGACTAGCGGAGACCCAGTACTTC. The encoded protein is CASSWGLAETQYF.

A remark on this clone: The sample holds other DNA sequences that translate to the same CDR3. The V call is TRBV5-1, the J call TRBJ1-1; TRBD1 matches 11 bases. This CDR3 region has 14 residues. V shed 2 bases and J 4 bases; nucleotides not matched to a gene: 1. The germline gives CDR1 SGHRS, CDR2 YFSETQ. CDR3 DNA: TGCGCCAGCAGCTTAGGACAGGGGGCCACTGAAGCTTTCTTT. Residues: CASSLGQGATEAFF.

Written as DNA, the CDR3 is TGCGCCAGCAGTGAGAGGACAGGGTACGAGCAGTACTTC. Amino acids: CASSERTGYEQYF. The chain carries TRBV10-1 and TRBJ2-7; 8 bases align to TRBD1. The CDR3 contains 13 residues. V shed 2 bases and J 4 bases; nucleotides not matched to a gene: 1. Germline values: CDR1 WNHNN, CDR2 SYGVQD (reference sequence).

V gene TRBV7-2 combines with J gene TRBJ2-1; D perhaps matches TRBD2 (6 bases). This CDR3 is built from 15 residues. Germline lookup yields CDR1 SGHTA and CDR2 FQGNSA. Trimming took 0 bases from V and 15 from J, leaving 21 bases between them. The CDR3 DNA is TGTGCCAGCAGCTTAGCGAGTCAGGCTACGGGGGTAGCGTTCTTC. As protein: CASSLASQATGVAFF.

The J gene is TRBJ2-5, the V gene TRBV6-1, with 7 nucleotides matching TRBD1. J gave up 4 bases and V 6 bases, and 5 bases lay outside the gene matches. Looked up from germline, CDR1 is MNHNS and CDR2 is SASEGT. The CDR3 runs 13 residues. CDR3 region: CASRRQGSETQYF. The DNA of the CDR3 is TGTGCCAGCAGGCGACAGGGTTCAGAGACCCAGTACTTC.

This clone appeared a single time. This rearrangement joins TRBV11-1 to TRBJ1-4, with no clear D. With 5 bases removed from V and 7 bases from J, the gap between germline ends came to 14 bases. The V gene's germline CDR1 is SGHAT and CDR2 FQDESV (reference sequence). This CDR3 is built from 14 residues. The chain's CDR3 is CASSPQPTGEKLFF. CDR3 bases: TGTGCCAGCAGCCCCCAGCCGACGGGTGAAAAACTGTTTTTT.

As regards this clone: At the DNA level, this CDR3 is encoded by other sequences in the same sample as well. The gene calls are TRBV28 and TRBJ1-5; D may be TRBD1 (5 bases). V was pared by 3 bases and J by 2 bases, with 11 bases between. Germline V gives CDR1 MDHEN, CDR2 SYDVKM. The CDR3 consists of 15 residues. The CDR3 here is CASSLGGAGNQPQHF. CDR3 nucleotides: TGTGCCAGCAGTTTGGGAGGGGCCGGCAATCAGCCCCAGCATTTT.

This rearrangement joins TRBV18 to TRBJ2-7, with a possible D match to TRBD2 (6 bases). Trimming shortened V by 6 bases and J by 2 bases, and 11 bases separated the two germline ends. Germline V gene lookup returns CDR1 KGHSH and CDR2 LQKENI. This CDR3 comprises 13 residues. CDR3 sequence reads: CASSTAGPYEQYF. The CDR3 nucleotides are TGTGCCAGCTCGACGGCGGGACCCTACGAGCAGTACTTC. Complete variable domain (other parts from reference TRBV18 and TRBJ2-7): NAGVMQNPRHLVRRRGQEARLRCSPMKGHSHVYWYRQLPEEGLKFMVYLQKENIIDESGMPKERFSAEFPKEGPSILRIQQVVRGDSAAYFCASSTAGPYEQYFGPGTRLTVT.

The chain has TRBV10-3 and TRBJ1-2; 8 bases agree with TRBD1. The CDR3 totals 15 residues. Germline V gene lookup returns CDR1 ENHRY and CDR2 SYGVKD. Losses at the gene ends were 3 bases for V and 6 bases for J; bases not matched to a gene: 9. CDR3 protein: CAISEGRDRRDGYTF. CDR3 nucleotides: TGTGCCATCAGTGAAGGAAGGGACAGGAGAGATGGCTACACCTTC.